This T cell receptor (beta chain) was identified in a study of cytomegalovirus exposure and HLA in healthy donors (dated by TCRdb to 2015 to 2018). At the level of the whole study: An earlier analysis of roughly 610 of the donors reported approximately 260 Gb of sequence data and roughly 120 million unique TCR beta sequences obtained from some 200 million T cells. An early release covering about 600 HLA-typed donors comprised 300 to 350 gigabases of sequencing data and 85 million to 100 million unique TCR sequences. Of the 350 to 450 genotyped donors, less than 90% were placed in the genetic ancestry cluster associated with self-reported Caucasian donors. The study aimed to test whether cataloging public T cell receptors could reveal signatures of past pathogen exposure. The study used immunosequencing to profile the T cell repertoires of approximately 650 subjects and linked those repertoires to cytomegalovirus serostatus. Besides the first cohort of hundreds of subjects, a separate validation cohort made up of over 100 different subjects was used. High-throughput TCR immunosequencing, statistical association of individual TCRs with disease status, and machine learning were combined to predict cytomegalovirus infection status. In a later analysis, previously published TCR beta repertoires from 550 to 700 donors were re-analyzed and high-resolution HLA genotyping was added so that TCR occurrence patterns could be studied. Rather than using new phenotypic data, the later analysis identified candidate immune exposures from TCR beta sequences and from how often those sequences occurred across donors. An earlier analysis of around 540 of the donors applied high-throughput TCR beta sequencing to assess whether each TCR beta V gene segment acted as functional or pseudogenic. Donor age, sex, ethnicity and CMV serostatus were compiled together with the repertoire data. A later genetic analysis took genome-wide SNP genotypes for about 55% of the 666 donors and used that subset as a discovery cohort. All discovery cohort repertoires had been generated on a single sequencing platform. HLA typing included class I and class II loci at four-digit resolution. The number of typed donors differed by locus: about 629-630 for A, B, C, DRB1 and DQB1; approximately 520 for DQA1; about 600 for DPA1; and around 450 for DPB1. Five DR-DQ haplotypes were treated as single units for association and clustering because of strong linkage in the cohort. On average, over 200,000 unique TCR beta nucleotide sequences were sequenced per donor among about 400 genotyped donors of the cohort, with 15% to 20% of those sequences being non-productive. Broad study findings and their caveats: Specific HLA alleles were associated with more than 15,000 TCR beta sequences at a false discovery rate of 0.05 in a later analysis. In a later genetic analysis, fewer N-insertions in productive TCRs were reported among donors in an Asian-associated ancestry cluster than the 666-donor mean. A further reported finding was that TCR beta sequences accurately predicted the HLA-A and HLA-B alleles for most subjects in the first cohort. A cluster of highly shared sequence variants was judged likely to be a technical artifact of the sequencing pipeline. Most TCR sequences were seen in very few donors, while some public TCRs were found in many individuals. In vitro tests confirmed that three of the cytomegalovirus-associated TCR beta chains recognize cytomegalovirus antigens. In a later analysis, most CMV-associated TCR beta chains were found to appear HLA-restricted, with HLA associations seemingly driven largely by CMV exposure. In an earlier analysis of some 500 of the donors, most TCR beta V segments were observed in productive rearrangements about 87% or about 30% of the time, broadly matching IMGT annotations. In a later analysis, HLA-associated TCR beta chains were found to be more clonally expanded and to have lower generation probabilities than equally common non-associated chains. Sequencing depth was assumed to be roughly uniform across donors in the presence/absence analyses, though that assumption may not hold. In both the original and validation cohorts, the classifier was reported to diagnose cytomegalovirus status with high specificity and sensitivity. Correlated functional status among segregating V segments might reflect linkage disequilibrium, but an unknown experimental factor could not be ruled out. This cohort had only TCR beta chains sequenced, and the lack of alpha or paired-chain data limited which features could be detected. In a later analysis, TCR association rates were found to vary across HLA loci, with the most associated TCRs seen for DRB1 alleles and the fewest for HLA-C alleles. The earlier analysis of about 600 of the donors excluded 15 to 20 rarely observed V segments, including chromosome 9 orphons, because counts were too low. The study listed 150 to 200 TCR beta chains as associated with cytomegalovirus. The only immune exposure information available for the cohort was CMV serostatus. An association between a missense DCLRE1C variant and V-gene and J-gene trimming of TCR beta chains was found in a later genetic analysis and replicated in an independent cohort. Several of the top co-occurrence clusters appeared to be linked to parvovirus B19, influenza, CMV and Epstein-Barr virus, according to a later analysis. The 87-base-pair reads could not distinguish some IMGT-functional V segments, including TRBV6-2 and TRBV6-3, so those segments were excluded. When HLA alleles, especially DR and DQ, strongly co-occurred, attributing TCR associations to individual alleles was difficult. The authors suggested that the approach could potentially be extended to other disease states and immunological phenotypes. Because HLA typing was unavailable for some donors at each locus, only the typed subset was used in association tests.

The library was built by means of the immunoSEQ multiplex PCR assay. The multiplex PCR relied on a mix of 60 forward primers for TCR Vbeta segments and 13 reverse primers for TCR Jbeta segments. Amplification of the CDR3 region of rearranged TCR beta genes was performed with a multiplex PCR assay on genomic DNA. On the Illumina HiSeq System, the amplified TCR beta libraries were sequenced as 87-base-pair reads. Concerning the study's data processing: A later analysis tallied 75 million to 85 million unique TCR beta chains across the 700 or so repertoires, and approximately 9.9 million of those chains were shared by two or more donors. To remove PCR and sequencing errors, raw reads were error-corrected and collapsed into unique sequences using a nearest-neighbor algorithm that merged closely related sequences. CDR3 sequences were aligned to IMGT reference sequences to assign V, D and J gene segments. Each retained sequence needed at least a six-nucleotide match to both a V gene segment and a J gene segment. Rearrangements were classified as productive when the CDR3 lacked stop codons and remained in frame with V and J, and all other rearrangements were classified as non-productive. Following IMGT convention, CDR3 was defined as the stretch from the second conserved V-encoded cysteine to the conserved J-encoded phenylalanine. Sequences without an unambiguous match to a single V gene segment were excluded from the earlier analysis of a few hundred of the donors. In an earlier analysis of approximately 610 of the donors, V segments were called functional above 56.7% productive rearrangements and were called segregating when the between-donor standard deviation exceeded 5%. A statistical classification framework was built to diagnose cytomegalovirus status from the catalog of TCR beta chain sequences. In a later analysis, V and J genes were assigned by comparing TCR nucleotide sequences against IMGT/GENE-DB human TR gene sequences. In a later analysis, CDR3 sequences and most-parsimonious VDJ recombination scenarios were assigned using the TCRdist pipeline. In a later analysis, every TCR beta chain was defined by the combination of its CDR3 amino acid sequence and its V-gene family, and reads without a unique V-gene family were dropped. As a way to deal with suspected cross-contamination and a sequencing artifact, a later analysis dropped roughly 620 nucleotide sequences that were highly shared and had low generation probability. For each public chain, a later analysis derived a clonal expansion index from normalized ranks of inferred template counts within each repertoire. Generation probabilities in a later analysis came from a VDJ recombination model fitted to out-of-frame rearrangements, and those results were checked against IGoR. In a later analysis, TCR-TCR, TCR-HLA and TCR-CMV co-occurrence was scored with hypergeometric tests, and a repertoire-size bias correction was applied to TCR pairs. False discovery rates were estimated in a later analysis by permuting HLA or CMV assignments 20 times. In a later analysis, co-occurring TCRs were grouped using DBSCAN, with TCRdist sequence similarity added in when clustering inside HLA-allele-positive subsets. Repertoires with fewer than 30,000 or more than 120,000 public chains were left out of co-occurrence clustering, as were five repertoires with anomalous nucleotide sharing. TCRdb's version of the immuneACCESS table is confined to in-frame rearrangements and falls short of the full clone set. An unresolved V gene accounts for under half of the shortfall where checked; the remainder is of unknown origin. That table furnishes V, J and clone size, whereas the DNA furnished D and trimming. The sample table holds roughly 250,000 clones, of which under 90% were seen once. The top ten clonotypes cover about 0.29% of the sample.

The CDR3 covers 12 residues, taking in both the cysteine and the phenylalanine. Of the read, only the CDR3 DNA is kept; its 36 bases are in frame from base 1. V and J lose 4 bases and 8 bases, and a span of 12 bases separates them. Sequences SGDLS (CDR1) and YYNGEE (CDR2) are obtained from the germline V gene. Regarding this clone: Its cognate antigen has yet to be identified. No much larger clonotype is one base removed from it; base qualities were not supplied.

In total, 600 or so healthy bone marrow donors made up the cohort. All cohort members were sampled while nominally healthy, although unrecorded immune exposures were likely present. The donor tested CMV seronegative and was one of the 352 seronegative cohort members. Each donor provided a peripheral blood sample, and peripheral blood mononuclear cells were used for TCR beta sequencing. The Qiagen DNeasy Blood Extraction Kit was used to extract genomic DNA from the blood cell samples. The rearranged segments are TRBV9 and TRBJ1-2; no D gene is confidently identified. Sequencing was performed on PBMCs. The sequence was collected from a girl aged 2-10 years in good health and CMV-seronegative. The nucleotide sequence reads as follows: TGTGCCAGCAGCCCCGCAGGAGGAGGCTACACCTTC. This sequence encodes CASSPAGGGYTF.